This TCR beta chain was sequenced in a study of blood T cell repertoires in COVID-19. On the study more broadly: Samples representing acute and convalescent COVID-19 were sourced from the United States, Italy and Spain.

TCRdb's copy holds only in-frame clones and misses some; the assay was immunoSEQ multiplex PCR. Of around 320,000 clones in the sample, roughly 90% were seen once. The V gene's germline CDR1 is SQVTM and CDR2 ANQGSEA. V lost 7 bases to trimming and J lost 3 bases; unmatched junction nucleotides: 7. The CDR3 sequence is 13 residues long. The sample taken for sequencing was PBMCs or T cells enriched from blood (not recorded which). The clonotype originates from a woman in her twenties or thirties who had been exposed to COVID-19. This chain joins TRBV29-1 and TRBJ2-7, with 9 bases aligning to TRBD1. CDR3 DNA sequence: TGCAGCGGAGGGACAGGGAGCGGCTACGAGCAGTACTTC. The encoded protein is CSGGTGSGYEQYF.